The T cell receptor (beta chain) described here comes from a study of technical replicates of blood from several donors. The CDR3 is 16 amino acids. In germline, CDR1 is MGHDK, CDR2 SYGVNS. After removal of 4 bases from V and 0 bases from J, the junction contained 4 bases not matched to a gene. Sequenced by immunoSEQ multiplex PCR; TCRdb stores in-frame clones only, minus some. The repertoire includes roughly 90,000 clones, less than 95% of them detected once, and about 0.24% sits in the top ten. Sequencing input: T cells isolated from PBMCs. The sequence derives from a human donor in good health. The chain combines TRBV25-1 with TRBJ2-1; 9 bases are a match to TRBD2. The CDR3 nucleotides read TGTGCCAGCAGTGGACTAGCGGTCAGCTCCTACAATGAGCAGTTCTTC. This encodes CASSGLAVSSYNEQFF.